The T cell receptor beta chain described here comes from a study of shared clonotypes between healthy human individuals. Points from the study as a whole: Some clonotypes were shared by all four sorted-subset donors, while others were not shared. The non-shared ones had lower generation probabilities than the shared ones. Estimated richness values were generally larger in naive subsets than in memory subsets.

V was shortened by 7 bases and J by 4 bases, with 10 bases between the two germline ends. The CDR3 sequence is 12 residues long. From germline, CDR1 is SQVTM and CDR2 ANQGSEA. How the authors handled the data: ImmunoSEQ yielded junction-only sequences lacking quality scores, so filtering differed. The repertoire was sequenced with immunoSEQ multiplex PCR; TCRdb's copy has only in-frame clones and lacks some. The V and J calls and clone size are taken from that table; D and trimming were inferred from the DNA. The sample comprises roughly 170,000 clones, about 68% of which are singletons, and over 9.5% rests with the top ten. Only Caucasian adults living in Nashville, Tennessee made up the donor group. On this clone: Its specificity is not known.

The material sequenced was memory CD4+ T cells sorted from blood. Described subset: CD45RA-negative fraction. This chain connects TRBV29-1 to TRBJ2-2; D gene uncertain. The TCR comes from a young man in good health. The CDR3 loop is CSAGSGTGELFF. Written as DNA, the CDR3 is TGCAGCGCTGGGTCCGGCACCGGGGAGCTGTTTTTT.